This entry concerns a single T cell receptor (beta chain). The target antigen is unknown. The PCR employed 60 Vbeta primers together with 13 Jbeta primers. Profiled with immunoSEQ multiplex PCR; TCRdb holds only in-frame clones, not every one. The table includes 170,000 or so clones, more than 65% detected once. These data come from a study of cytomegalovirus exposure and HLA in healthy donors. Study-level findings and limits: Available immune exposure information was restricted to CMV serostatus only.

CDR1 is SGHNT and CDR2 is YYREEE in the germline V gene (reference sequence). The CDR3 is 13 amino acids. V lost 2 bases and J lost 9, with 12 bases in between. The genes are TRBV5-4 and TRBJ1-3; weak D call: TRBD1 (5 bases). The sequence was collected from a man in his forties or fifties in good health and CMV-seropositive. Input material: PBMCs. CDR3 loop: CASSFAREGTIYF. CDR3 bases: TGTGCCAGCAGCTTCGCCAGGGAAGGCACCATATATTTT.